The rows below give T cell receptor beta chains drawn from one sample of a study of T cell changes during pregnancy in multiple sclerosis. The table came from immunoSEQ multiplex PCR; TCRdb's copy has only in-frame clones and leaves some out. The sample lists roughly 42,000 clones, 85% to 90% seen once, with approximately 0.5% in the top ten. The material was CD4+ T cells from peripheral blood mononuclear cells, obtained in the first trimester of pregnancy. Receptors originate from a female donor with multiple sclerosis, enrolled in a pregnancy study. CDR3s include the opening cysteine and the closing phenylalanine or tryptophan. A D gene is named only where the DNA matches it firmly. Clone size is stated in some rows and not others, as once, few, many or a class when expanded.

abundance	j_gene	d_gene	v_gene	CDR3nt	CDR3aa
.	TRBJ1-5	TRBD1	TRBV19	TGTGCCAGTAGTTTTAGACAGGGCCAAGGCAATCAGCCCCAGCATTTT	CASSFRQGQGNQPQHF
.	TRBJ2-2	TRBD1	TRBV18	TGTGCCAGCTCACCACAGGGGGCCCCGAACACCGGGGAGCTGTTTTTT	CASSPQGAPNTGELFF
.	TRBJ2-5	TRBD1	TRBV7-9	TGTGCCAGCAGCTCGGCCCGGGACAGGGAGGAGACCCAGTACTTC	CASSSARDREETQYF
.	TRBJ1-1	TRBD1	TRBV6-1	TGTGCCAGCAGTGTCCGACAGGGTATGTACACTGAAGCTTTCTTT	CASSVRQGMYTEAFF
.	TRBJ1-1	.	TRBV19	TGTGCCAGTAGTATTCAGAACACTGAAGCTTTCTTT	CASSIQNTEAFF
.	TRBJ2-2	TRBD2	TRBV7-6	TGTGCCAGCAGACGAACCGGACTAGCGGGAGGGCAGACCGGGGAGCTGTTTTTT	CASRRTGLAGGQTGELFF
.	TRBJ1-5	.	TRBV7-9	TGTGCCAGCAGCTTAGATAGGGGAATCCAGCATTTT	CASSLDRGIQHF
.	TRBJ2-7	.	TRBV11-3	TGTGCCAGCAGCTCATGGGGCTACCCCTTGGACGAGCAGTACTTC	CASSSWGYPLDEQYF
once	TRBJ2-5	.	TRBV10-3	TGTGCCATCAGTGAGTTTAGCGAGACCCAGTACTTC	CAISEFSETQYF
.	TRBJ1-5	.	TRBV7-6	TGTGCCAGCAGCTTAGTTGAACCCTCTGCGGCGGGCAATCAGCCCCAGCATTTT	CASSLVEPSAAGNQPQHF
.	TRBJ1-1	.	TRBV5-4	TGTGCCAGCAGCCGGGGACAGAACACTGAAGCTTTCTTT	CASSRGQNTEAFF
.	TRBJ2-3	.	TRBV14	TGTGCCAGCCCTCCTAAGGAGCGGAGATGCACAGATACGCAGTATTTT	CASPPKERRCTDTQYF
once	TRBJ1-1	.	TRBV5-1	TGCGCCAGCAGCCCGGGGGACTATAGAACGGACACTGAAGCTTTCTTT	CASSPGDYRTDTEAFF
.	TRBJ2-4	TRBD2	TRBV28	TGTGCCAGCAGTAGCTGGACTAGCGGGGTAAACATTCAGTACTTC	CASSSWTSGVNIQYF